This T cell receptor beta chain is drawn from a study of Tregs in tolerant kidney transplant recipients (dated by TCRdb to the late 2010s). A note on the overall study: Additional Treg samples were obtained from a roughly three-day mixed lymphocyte reaction with belatacept, with some samples followed by a roughly five-day donor restimulation, before recipient CD4+CD25+CD127- cells were sorted. During sorting of primary belatacept mixed lymphocyte reaction cultures, recipient cells were distinguished from donor cells with antibodies. TCRbeta sequencing was used in the study to identify donor-specific regulatory T cells before combined kidney and bone marrow transplantation, and the identified cells were then tracked after transplant. TCRbeta repertoire sequencing was used in a few healthy controls to compare several methods for expanding Tregs specific for an allogeneic donor. Study-wide findings and limitations: The study was constrained by small patient numbers, and validation of the findings is required in larger populations and under other immunosuppression protocols. The most biologically relevant and donor-specific TCRbeta repertoire appeared to be identified by expanding Tregs with activated donor B cells. Biological reproducibility was not examined directly, but technical replication error appeared to be minimal.

Per the germline V gene, SGDLS is the CDR1 and YYNGEE is the CDR2. The CDR3 contains 14 residues, cysteine and phenylalanine counted. Only the CDR3 portion is preserved as DNA: 42 bases, with reading frame beginning at the first base. V and J lose 4 bases and 1 base, and a span of 11 bases separates them. This clone was seen just once. Its binding antigen is unknown. Within one base of it there is no much larger clone, and no base qualities were kept. Genomic DNA was extracted from sorted cells with the QIAGEN DNeasy Blood and Tissue Kit for TCRbeta CDR3 sequencing. High-throughput TCRbeta CDR3 sequencing, which included PCR amplification with bias correction and internal controls, was done commercially through immunoSEQ. Per the authors' processing: Unique productive TCRbeta sequences were defined by CDR3 nucleotide sequence when primers matched and otherwise by CDR3 amino acid sequence together with Vbeta and Jbeta genes. A sequence was defined as donor-reactive if the sequence was expanded at least 5-fold in CFSE-low cells compared with unstimulated cells and had a frequency of at least 0.01% in CFSE-low cells. Repertoire divergence was quantified by Jensen-Shannon divergence using the top 100 TCRbeta sequences ranked by frequency. For samples with multiple sequencing runs, sorting error was corrected in each run separately before the runs were combined. TCRdb took over this immuneACCESS table, retaining in-frame rearrangements with V and J assigned. Such tables are incomplete; in checked studies, under half of the missing clones stem from an unresolved V gene, and the remainder is unexplained. V, J and clone size are those of that table, while D and trimming were read from the DNA. This sample gives about 44,000 clones in total; just under 97% of them show up just once. The biggest ten clones account for around 0.38% of the sample.

Blood from healthy controls was obtained either as purchased buffy coats or from healthy volunteers. Healthy control blood was processed by Ficoll density gradient to PBMCs and cryopreserved; patient PBMCs were collected before and after transplant. This sequence uses TRBV9 and TRBJ1-1; the D region possibly corresponds to TRBD1 (5 bases align). This receptor was identified in a human donor in good health. The sequenced sample was Tregs from blood cultured with allogeneic cells. This receptor has the CDR3 CASSTRGTNTEAFF. Here is the DNA: TGTGCCAGCAGCACTCGAGGGACGAACACTGAAGCTTTCTTT.